This T cell receptor (beta chain) derives from a study of blood T cells in healthy people across ages. Through a sample-barcoded 5' primer and a J-beta primer mix, a second PCR was run for roughly 7 to 12 cycles. Each cDNA molecule, via a template-switch adaptor with 12 random nucleotides, was tagged. MiXCR, run by TCRdb on the 5' RACE reads, gives a single entry per CDR3 protein. The table shows 790,000 or so distinct CDR3 sequences, with more than 35% occurring only once. As for this clonotype: At one of its ends the junction is not consistent with the germline gene, which may arise from a read error.

This CDR3 is built from 19 residues. The germline V gene has CDR1 LGHNA and CDR2 YNFKEQ. Sequencing input: blood. The V gene is TRBV4-2, the J gene TRBJ2-1; 10 bases line up with TRBD1. The source of this sequence is a man aged 80 or over in good health. CDR3 protein: CAGSGERTGGTREGAEQFF. In DNA, the CDR3 is TGTGCCGGCAGTGGGGAGAGGACAGGGGGTACGAGAGAGGGCGCTGAGCAGTTCTTC.